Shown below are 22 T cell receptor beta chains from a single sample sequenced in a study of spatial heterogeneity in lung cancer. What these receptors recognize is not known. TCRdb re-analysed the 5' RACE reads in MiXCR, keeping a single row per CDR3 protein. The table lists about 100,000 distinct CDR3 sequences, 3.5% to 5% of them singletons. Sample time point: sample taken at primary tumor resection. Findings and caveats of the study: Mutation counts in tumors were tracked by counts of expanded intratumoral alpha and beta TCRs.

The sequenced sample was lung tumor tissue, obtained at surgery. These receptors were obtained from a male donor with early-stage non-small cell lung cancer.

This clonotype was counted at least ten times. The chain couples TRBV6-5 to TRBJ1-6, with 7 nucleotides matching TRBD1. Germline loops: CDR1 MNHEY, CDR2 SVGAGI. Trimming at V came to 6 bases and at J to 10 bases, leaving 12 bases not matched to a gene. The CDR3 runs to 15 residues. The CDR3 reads CASSLEGTVRSPLHF. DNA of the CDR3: TGTGCCAGCAGCCTGGAAGGGACAGTAAGGTCACCCCTCCACTTT.

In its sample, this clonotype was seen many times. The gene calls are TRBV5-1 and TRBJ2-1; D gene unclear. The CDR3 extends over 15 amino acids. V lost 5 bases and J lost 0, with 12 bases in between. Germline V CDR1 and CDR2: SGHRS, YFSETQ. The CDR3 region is CASSPDPSSYNEQFF. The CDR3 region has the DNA TGCGCCAGCAGTCCCGACCCGAGCTCCTACAATGAGCAGTTCTTC.

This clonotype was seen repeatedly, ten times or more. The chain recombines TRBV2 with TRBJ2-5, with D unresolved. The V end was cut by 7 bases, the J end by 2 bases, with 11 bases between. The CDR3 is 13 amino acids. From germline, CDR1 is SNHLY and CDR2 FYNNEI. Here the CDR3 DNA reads TGTGCCAGCAAGCCACCCGGACAAGAGACCCAGTACTTC. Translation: CASKPPGQETQYF.

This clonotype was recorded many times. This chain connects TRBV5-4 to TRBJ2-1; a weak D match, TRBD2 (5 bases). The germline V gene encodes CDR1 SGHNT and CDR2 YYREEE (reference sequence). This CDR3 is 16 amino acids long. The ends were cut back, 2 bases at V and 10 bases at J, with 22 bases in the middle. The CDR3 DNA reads TGTGCCAGCAGCTTTGAGAGTCTAGCCGTCGGCCGAGAGCAGTTCTTC. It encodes CASSFESLAVGREQFF. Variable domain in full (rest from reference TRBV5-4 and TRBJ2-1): ETGVTQSPTHLIKTRGQQVTLRCSSQSGHNTVSWYQQALGQGPQFIFQYYREEENGRGNFPPRFSGLQFPNYSSELNVNALELDDSALYLCASSFESLAVGREQFFGPGTRLTVL.

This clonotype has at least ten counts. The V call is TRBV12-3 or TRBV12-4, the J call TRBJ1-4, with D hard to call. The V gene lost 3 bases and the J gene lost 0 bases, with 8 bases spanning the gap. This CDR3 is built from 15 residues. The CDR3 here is CASSFLGATNEKLFF. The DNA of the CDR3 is TGTGCCAGCAGTTTCCTCGGTGCAACTAATGAAAAACTGTTTTTT.

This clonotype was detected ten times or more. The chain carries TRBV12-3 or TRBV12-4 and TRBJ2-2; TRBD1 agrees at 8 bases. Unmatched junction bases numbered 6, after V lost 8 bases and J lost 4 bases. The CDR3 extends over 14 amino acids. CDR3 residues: CASLGDRFTGELFF. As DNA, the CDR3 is TGTGCCAGCTTGGGGGACAGGTTCACCGGGGAGCTGTTTTTT.

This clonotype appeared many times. The CDR3 reads CASSLKRVRVGFPGNTIYF. CDR3 in DNA: TGTGCCAGCAGCTTAAAACGGGTGCGTGTCGGATTCCCTGGAAACACCATATATTTT. The chain employs TRBV7-8 and TRBJ1-3; D is unclear. Trimming shortened V by 2 bases and J by 2 bases, and 22 bases separated the two germline ends. Germline CDR1 reads SGHVS; CDR2 reads FQNEAQ. This CDR3 is built from 19 residues.

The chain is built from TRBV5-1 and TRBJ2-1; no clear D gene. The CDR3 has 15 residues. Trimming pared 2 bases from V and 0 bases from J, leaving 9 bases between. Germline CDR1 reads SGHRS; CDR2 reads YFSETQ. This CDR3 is CASSFDPLSYNEQFF. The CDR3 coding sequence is TGCGCCAGCAGCTTTGACCCCCTCTCCTACAATGAGCAGTTCTTC.

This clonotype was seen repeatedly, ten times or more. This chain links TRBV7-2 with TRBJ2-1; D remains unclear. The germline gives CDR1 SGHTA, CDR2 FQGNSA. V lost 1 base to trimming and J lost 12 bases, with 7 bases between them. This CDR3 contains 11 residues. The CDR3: CASSLGLGQFF. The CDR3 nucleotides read TGTGCCAGCAGCTTAGGCCTAGGGCAGTTCTTC.

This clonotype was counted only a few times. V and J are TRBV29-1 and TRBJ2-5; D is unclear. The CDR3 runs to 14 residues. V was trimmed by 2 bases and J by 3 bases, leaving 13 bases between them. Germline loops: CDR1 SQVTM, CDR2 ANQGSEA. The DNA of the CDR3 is TGCAGCGTTGAAAGGTTATTGGCGAAAGAGACCCAGTACTTC. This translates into CSVERLLAKETQYF.

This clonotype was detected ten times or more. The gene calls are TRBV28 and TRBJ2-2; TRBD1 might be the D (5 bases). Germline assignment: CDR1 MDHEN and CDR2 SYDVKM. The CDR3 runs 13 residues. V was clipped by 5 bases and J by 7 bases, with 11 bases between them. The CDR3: CASSITGHGELFF. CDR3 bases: TGTGCCAGCAGTATAACAGGACACGGGGAGCTGTTTTTT.

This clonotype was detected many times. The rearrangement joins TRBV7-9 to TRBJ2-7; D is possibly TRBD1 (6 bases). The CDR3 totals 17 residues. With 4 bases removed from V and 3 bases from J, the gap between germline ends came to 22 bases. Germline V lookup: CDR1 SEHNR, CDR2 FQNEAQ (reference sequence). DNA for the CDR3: TGTGCCAGCAGCTCTTCTACCAAACCGGGACATTTCTACGAGCAGTACTTC. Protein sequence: CASSSSTKPGHFYEQYF. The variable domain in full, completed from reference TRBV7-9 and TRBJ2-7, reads DTGVSQNPRHKITKRGQNVTFRCDPISEHNRLYWYRQTLGQGPEFLTYFQNEAQLEKSRLLSDRFSAERPKGSFSTLEIQRTEQGDSAMYLCASSSSTKPGHFYEQYFGPGTRLTVT.

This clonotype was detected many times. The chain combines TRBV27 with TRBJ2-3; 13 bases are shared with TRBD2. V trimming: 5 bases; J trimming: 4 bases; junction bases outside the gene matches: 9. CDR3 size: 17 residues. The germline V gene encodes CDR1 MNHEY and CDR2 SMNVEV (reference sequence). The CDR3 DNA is TGTGCCAGCAGTCCGTGGACTAGCGGGAGCTCGGCAGATACGCAGTATTTT. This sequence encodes CASSPWTSGSSADTQYF.

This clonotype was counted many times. In nucleotides, the CDR3 is TGCAGTGCTAGAGCGCACCCAGGGAGCTCCTACAATGAGCAGTTCTTC. Protein: CSARAHPGSSYNEQFF. The rearrangement joins TRBV20-1 to TRBJ2-1; D is perhaps TRBD1 or TRBD2 (5 bases each). CDR3 length: 16 amino acids. CDR1 and CDR2 (germline): DFQATT, SNEGSKA (reference sequence). Trimming took off 1 base at V and 0 bases at J, with 13 bases between the two ends.

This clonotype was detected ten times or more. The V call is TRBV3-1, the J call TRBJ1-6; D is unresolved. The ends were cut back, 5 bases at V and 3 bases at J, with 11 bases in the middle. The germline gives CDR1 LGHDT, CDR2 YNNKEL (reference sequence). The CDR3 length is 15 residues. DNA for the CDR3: TGTGCCAGCAGCTCGGGCCTCTTCTATAATTCACCCCTCCACTTT. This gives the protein CASSSGLFYNSPLHF.

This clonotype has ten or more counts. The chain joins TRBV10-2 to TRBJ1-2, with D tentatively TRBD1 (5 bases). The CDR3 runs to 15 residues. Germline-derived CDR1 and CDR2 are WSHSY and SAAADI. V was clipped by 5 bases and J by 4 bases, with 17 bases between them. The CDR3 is CASSQGQPVSYGYTF. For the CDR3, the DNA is TGCGCCAGCAGTCAAGGACAACCGGTTAGCTATGGCTACACCTTC.

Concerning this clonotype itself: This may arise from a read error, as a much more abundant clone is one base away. CDR3 in amino acids: CASIMGTGMDSPLHF. In nucleotides, the CDR3 is TGTGCCAGTATCATGGGGACAGGGATGGATTCACCCCTCCACTTT. The chain has TRBV6-1 and TRBJ1-6, with TRBD1 identical over 9 bases. CDR3 length: 15 residues. Trimming cost V 9 bases and J 8 bases; bases outside gene matches: 11. Germline CDR1 is MNHNS and CDR2 is SASEGT.

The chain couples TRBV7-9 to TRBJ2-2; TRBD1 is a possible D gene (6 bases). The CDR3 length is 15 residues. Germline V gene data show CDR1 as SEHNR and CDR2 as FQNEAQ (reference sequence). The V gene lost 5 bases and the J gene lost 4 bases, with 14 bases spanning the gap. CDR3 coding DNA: TGTGCCAGCAGCATGGACAGTGAGGGCACCGGGGAGCTGTTTTTT. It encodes CASSMDSEGTGELFF.

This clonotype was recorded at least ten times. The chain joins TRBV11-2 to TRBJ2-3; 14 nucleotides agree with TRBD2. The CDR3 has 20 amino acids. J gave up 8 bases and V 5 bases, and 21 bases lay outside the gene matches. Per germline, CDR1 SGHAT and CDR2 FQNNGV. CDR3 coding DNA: TGTGCCAGCAGCGCCGGAGCTGGGACTAGCGGGAGCCTACTTGTTCTTACGCAGTATTTT. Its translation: CASSAGAGTSGSLLVLTQYF.

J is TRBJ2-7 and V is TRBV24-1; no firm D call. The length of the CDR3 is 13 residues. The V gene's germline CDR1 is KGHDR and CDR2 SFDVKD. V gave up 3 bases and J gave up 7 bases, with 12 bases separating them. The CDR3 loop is CATSDASEDEQYF. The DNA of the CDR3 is TGTGCCACCAGTGATGCCTCCGAGGATGAGCAGTACTTC.

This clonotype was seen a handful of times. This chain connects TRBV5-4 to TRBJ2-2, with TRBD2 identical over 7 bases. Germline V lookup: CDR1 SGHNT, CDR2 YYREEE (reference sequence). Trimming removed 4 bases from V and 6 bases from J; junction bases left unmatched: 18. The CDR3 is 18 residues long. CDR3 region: CASSKMLQWEGGPGELFF. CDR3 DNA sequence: TGTGCCAGCAGCAAGATGCTCCAGTGGGAGGGCGGTCCCGGGGAGCTGTTTTTT.

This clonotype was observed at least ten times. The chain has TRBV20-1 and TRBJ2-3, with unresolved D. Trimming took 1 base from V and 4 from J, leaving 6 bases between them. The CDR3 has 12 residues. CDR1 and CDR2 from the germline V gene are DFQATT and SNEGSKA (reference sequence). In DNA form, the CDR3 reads TGCAGTGCTAGAGCCGTTTCAGATACGCAGTATTTT. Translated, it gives CSARAVSDTQYF.